The clone carrying this TCR beta chain showed up many times. This sample was taken from a study of neurological immune-mediated disorders. One entry per CDR3 protein results from TCRdb running MiXCR on the 5' RACE reads. The sample includes roughly 62,000 distinct CDR3 sequences, 2% to 3% of them seen just once. The CDR3 spans 13 residues. V was clipped by 7 bases and J by 0 bases; unmatched bases: 3. The V and J genes are TRBV12-3 or TRBV12-4 and TRBJ2-7; 7 bases match TRBD1. The TCR sequence derives from a man over 45 with multiple sclerosis. Sequencing used PBMCs. The CDR3 DNA reads as TGTGCCAGCACCCGGGACAGCTCCTACGAGCAGTACTTC. It codes for CASTRDSSYEQYF.